What follows describes a single T cell receptor beta chain. TCRdb re-called the 5' RACE reads through MiXCR, storing one row per CDR3 protein. The sample has fewer than 900,000 distinct CDR3 sequences, around 20% seen once; the top ten hold 4% to 5.5%. The record originates from a study of identical twins. CDR1 is DFQATT and CDR2 is SNEGSKA in the germline V gene (reference sequence). J gave up 5 bases and V 0 bases, and 8 bases lay outside the gene matches. The CDR3 length is 15 residues. The sample was also reused in another study, on T cells expressing NK-cell markers.

The rearrangement links TRBV20-1 to TRBJ1-1; 8 bases are a match to TRBD1. The sample comprised PBMCs. This sequence was found in a woman aged 18-29 years in good health. CDR3 sequence reads: CSARETQGAGTEAFF. The CDR3 DNA reads as TGCAGTGCTAGAGAAACCCAGGGGGCCGGAACTGAAGCTTTCTTT.